These 19 T cell receptor beta chains share one sample of origin, sequenced in a study of blood T cell repertoires in COVID-19. Measured with immunoSEQ multiplex PCR; TCRdb has only the in-frame clones, and not every one. The repertoire has about 210,000 clones, 92% of them found once; the top ten carry approximately 1.2%. Sequencing used peripheral blood. The source of these receptors is a man younger than 45 with acute or convalescent COVID-19.

This clone was seen once. The chain carries TRBV7-9 and TRBJ1-3; the match to TRBD1 covers 7 bases. V was pared by 5 bases and J by 4 bases, with 8 bases of the junction left unmatched. Germline CDR1 SEHNR, CDR2 FQNEAQ (reference sequence). This CDR3 region has 15 residues. The CDR3 nucleotides are TGTGCCAGCAGCGCAGACAGGGCTGGGGGAAACACCATATATTTT. This translates into CASSADRAGGNTIYF.

The chain has TRBV30 and TRBJ1-5; TRBD1 matches at 8 bases. This CDR3 comprises 14 residues. Germline V gene data show CDR1 as GTSNPN and CDR2 as SVGIG (reference sequence). V gave up 5 bases and J gave up 4 bases; unmatched junction bases: 7. Here the CDR3 DNA reads TGTGCCTGGTCTCAGGGGGCTTGGAATCAGCCCCAGCATTTT. Its protein is CAWSQGAWNQPQHF.

The chain uses TRBV4-1 and TRBJ1-2; D perhaps matches TRBD1 (5 bases). This CDR3 has 14 amino acids. CDR1 and CDR2 from the germline V gene are MGHRA and YSYEKL. V was shortened by 0 bases and J by 4 bases, with 9 bases between the two germline ends. In DNA, the CDR3 is TGCGCCAGCAGCCAAGAACAGGTACCCTATGGCTACACCTTC. Translation: CASSQEQVPYGYTF.

The V call is TRBV28, the J call TRBJ2-6; no reliable D call. Germline CDR1 and CDR2: MDHEN and SYDVKM. The CDR3 runs 17 residues. Trimming left V 4 bases short and J 0 bases short, with 13 bases between. The CDR3 loop is CASSSTPLPSGANVLTF. For the CDR3, the DNA is TGTGCCAGCAGTTCGACACCGCTCCCCTCTGGGGCCAACGTCCTGACTTTC.

The V gene is TRBV27, the J gene TRBJ2-7, with 10 bases lining up with TRBD2. CDR1 is MNHEY and CDR2 is SMNVEV in the germline V gene (reference sequence). J was trimmed by 7 bases and V by 5 bases; bases with no gene match: 8. This CDR3 is built from 14 residues. The CDR3 is CASSPSGGFGEQYF. The CDR3, as DNA: TGTGCCAGCAGTCCTAGCGGGGGCTTTGGAGAGCAGTACTTC.

This chain joins TRBV28 and TRBJ1-1; tentative D call: TRBD1 (5 bases). Germline V gives CDR1 MDHEN, CDR2 SYDVKM. The CDR3 runs to 16 residues. The V and J ends lost 2 bases and 0 bases respectively, with 13 bases between them. Written as DNA, the CDR3 is TGTGCCAGCAGTTTACGTGCGGGACTGATGAACACTGAAGCTTTCTTT. Translation gives CASSLRAGLMNTEAFF.

CDR3 region: CASSITGGWEPQHF. The DNA of the CDR3 is TGTGCCAGCAGTATCACAGGGGGATGGGAGCCCCAGCATTTT. The rearrangement uses TRBV28 and TRBJ1-5; 8 bases are shared with TRBD1. This CDR3 is built from 14 residues. Germline V lookup: CDR1 MDHEN, CDR2 SYDVKM. V trimming: 5 bases; J trimming: 8 bases; junction bases outside the gene matches: 8.

This clone was counted a single time. The chain joins TRBV5-1 to TRBJ1-6; D might be TRBD1 (5 bases). The CDR3 consists of 14 residues. Trimming shortened V by 3 bases and J by 10 bases, and 14 bases separated the two germline ends. CDR1 and CDR2 (germline): SGHRS, YFSETQ. The chain's CDR3 is CASSSLGVGSPLHF. Written as DNA, the CDR3 is TGCGCCAGCAGCTCCCTAGGGGTCGGATCACCCCTCCACTTT.

This clone was observed a single time. V and J are TRBV7-8 and TRBJ2-7; 9 bases map to TRBD2. The CDR3 totals 11 residues. Germline CDR1 is SGHVS and CDR2 is FQNEAQ. J gave up 13 bases and V 5 bases, and 6 bases lay outside the gene matches. The CDR3 reads CASSETGTSYF. CDR3 coding DNA: TGTGCCAGCAGCGAGACAGGGACTAGCTACTTC.

The V call is TRBV27, the J call TRBJ2-5; TRBD2 aligns across 7 bases. The CDR3 covers 16 residues. V dropped 2 bases and J dropped 1; count of bases not matched to a gene: 7. Germline V CDR1 and CDR2: MNHEY, SMNVEV (reference sequence). The CDR3 DNA reads as TGTGCCAGCAGTTTAATTGCGGGGGATATCCAAGAGACCCAGTACTTC. Translation: CASSLIAGDIQETQYF.

V and J are TRBV28 and TRBJ2-7; 7 nucleotides line up with TRBD1. J gave up 0 bases and V 6 bases, and 8 bases lay outside the gene matches. The CDR3 runs 15 residues. Germline V gene sequence: CDR1 MDHEN, CDR2 SYDVKM. Written as DNA, the CDR3 is TGTGCCAGCAGCCCCAGGGGGACACTCTCCTACGAGCAGTACTTC. As protein: CASSPRGTLSYEQYF.

The chain carries TRBV30 and TRBJ1-1, with D possibly matching TRBD1 (5 bases). V gave up 2 bases and J gave up 1 base, with 11 bases separating them. The CDR3 length is 14 residues. The germline CDR1 and CDR2 sequences are GTSNPN and SVGIG (reference sequence). The CDR3 bases are TGTGCCTGGAGTCCCGGGGGATGGAACACTGAAGCTTTCTTT. Its translation is CAWSPGGWNTEAFF. The whole variable domain, filled in from reference TRBV30 and TRBJ1-1, reads SQTIHQWPATLVQPVGSPLSLECTVEGTSNPNLYWYRQAAGRGLQLLFYSVGIGQISSEVPQNLSASRPQDRQFILSSKKLLLSDSGFYLCAWSPGGWNTEAFFGQGTRLTVV.

The genes are TRBV3-1 (or the pseudogene TRBV3-2) and TRBJ2-4; 7 positions agree with TRBD1. The V segment lost 1 base and the J segment 6 bases; nucleotides outside the gene matches: 9. This CDR3 is 16 amino acids long. Germline assignment: CDR1 LGHDT and CDR2 YNNKEL (reference sequence). Here the CDR3 reads CASSQGQGLVGNIQYF. The CDR3 DNA follows: TGTGCCAGCAGCCAAGGACAGGGTTTGGTGGGAAACATTCAGTACTTC.

The V call is TRBV7-9, the J call TRBJ2-5; 11 positions agree with TRBD2. The CDR3 has 15 residues. V shed 1 base and J 5 bases; nucleotides not matched to a gene: 3. Germline loops: CDR1 SEHNR, CDR2 FQNEAQ (reference sequence). The CDR3, as DNA: TGTGCCAGCAGCTTAGAACTAGCGGGAGTGGAGACCCAGTACTTC. Translated, it gives CASSLELAGVETQYF.

The chain employs TRBV6-6 and TRBJ2-2, with TRBD1 matching over 7 bases. This CDR3 has 15 residues. V was clipped by 6 bases and J by 4 bases; unmatched bases: 8. Germline lookup yields CDR1 MNHNY and CDR2 SVGAGI (reference sequence). In DNA, the CDR3 is TGTGCCAGCAGAACAGGGGTTTTTACCACCGGGGAGCTGTTTTTT. It is translated as CASRTGVFTTGELFF.

J is TRBJ2-1 and V is TRBV5-1; TRBD2 aligns across 11 bases. With 0 bases clipped from V and 7 bases from J, the junction kept 9 bases outside the gene matches. The CDR3 totals 17 residues. The germline V gene encodes CDR1 SGHRS and CDR2 YFSETQ. CDR3 sequence: CASSLGQIGLAGNEQFF. DNA for the CDR3: TGCGCCAGCAGCTTGGGCCAAATTGGACTAGCGGGTAATGAGCAGTTCTTC.

This chain connects TRBV23-1 to TRBJ2-7; tentative D call: TRBD1 (6 bases). TRBV23-1 is designated an ORF whose function remains uncertain. Trimming stripped 0 bases from V and 2 bases from J, with 8 bases between. The CDR3 spans 14 residues. CDR3 sequence: CASSQSRQAYEQYF. The CDR3 DNA sequence: TGCGCCAGCAGTCAATCGCGACAGGCCTACGAGCAGTACTTC.

The rearrangement links TRBV30 to TRBJ2-1, with 9 bases matching TRBD2. CDR1 GTSNPN and CDR2 SVGIG come from the germline V gene (reference sequence). V lost 0 bases to trimming and J lost 8 bases; unmatched junction nucleotides: 11. The length of the CDR3 is 16 residues. The CDR3 sequence is CAWSVWRGGADYEQFF. The CDR3 bases are TGTGCCTGGAGTGTATGGCGCGGGGGGGCTGATTATGAGCAGTTCTTC. Looking up the rest from reference TRBV30 and TRBJ2-1 gives the full variable domain: SQTIHQWPATLVQPVGSPLSLECTVEGTSNPNLYWYRQAAGRGLQLLFYSVGIGQISSEVPQNLSASRPQDRQFILSSKKLLLSDSGFYLCAWSVWRGGADYEQFFGPGTRLTVL.

This chain links TRBV5-6 with TRBJ2-7; TRBD1 matches at 7 bases. Unmatched junction bases numbered 2, after V lost 0 bases and J lost 2 bases. Per germline, CDR1 SGHDT and CDR2 YYEEEE. This CDR3 has 14 amino acids. The CDR3 nucleotides read TGTGCCAGCAGCTTGGTACAGGGGACCTACGAGCAGTACTTC. Protein sequence: CASSLVQGTYEQYF. Drawing the rest from reference TRBV5-6 and TRBJ2-7, the complete variable domain is DAGVTQSPTHLIKTRGQQVTLRCSPKSGHDTVSWYQQALGQGPQFIFQYYEEEERQRGNFPDRFSGHQFPNYSSELNVNALLLGDSALYLCASSLVQGTYEQYFGPGTRLTVT.